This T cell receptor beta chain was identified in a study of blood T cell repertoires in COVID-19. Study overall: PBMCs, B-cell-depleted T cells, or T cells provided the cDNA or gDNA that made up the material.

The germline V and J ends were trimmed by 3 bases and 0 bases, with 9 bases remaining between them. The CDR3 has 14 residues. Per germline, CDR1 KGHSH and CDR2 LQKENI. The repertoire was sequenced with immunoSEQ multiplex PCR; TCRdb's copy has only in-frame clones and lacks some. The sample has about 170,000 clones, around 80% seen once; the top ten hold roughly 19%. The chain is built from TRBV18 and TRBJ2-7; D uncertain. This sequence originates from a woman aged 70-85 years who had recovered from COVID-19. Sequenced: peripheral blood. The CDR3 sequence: CASSPQQSSYEQYF. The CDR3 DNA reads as TGTGCCAGCTCACCGCAACAGAGCTCCTACGAGCAGTACTTC.